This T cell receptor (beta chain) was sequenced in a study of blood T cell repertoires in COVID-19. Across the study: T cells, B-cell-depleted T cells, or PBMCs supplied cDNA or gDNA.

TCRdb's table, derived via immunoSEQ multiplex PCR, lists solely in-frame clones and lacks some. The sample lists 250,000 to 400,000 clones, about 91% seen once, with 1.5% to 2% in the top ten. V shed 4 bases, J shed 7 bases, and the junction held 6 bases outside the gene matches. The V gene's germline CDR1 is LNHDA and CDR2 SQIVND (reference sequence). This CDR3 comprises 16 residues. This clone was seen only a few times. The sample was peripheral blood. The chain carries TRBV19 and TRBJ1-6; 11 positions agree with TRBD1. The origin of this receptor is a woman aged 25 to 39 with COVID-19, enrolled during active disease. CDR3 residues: CASSNRDRGRNSPLHF. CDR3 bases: TGTGCCAGTAGTAACCGGGACAGGGGGAGGAATTCACCCCTCCACTTT.